A selection of T cell receptor beta chains follows, all from one sample in a study of vaccination and CD4 T cells after COVID-19. In TCRdb, the PCR reads were re-called with MiXCR into one record per CDR3 protein. The table records about 26,000 distinct CDR3 sequences, approximately 40% of them present only once. Antigens of these TCRs are unknown. The sample taken for sequencing was CD4+ T cells from blood, cultured in vitro. Source of these receptors: a human donor who had recovered from COVID-19. Each CDR3 is given with its conserved first and last residue. A D gene is named only where the DNA matches it firmly. The size of a clone is reported for some rows only, either as once, few or many, or as a class for expanded clones.

TRBD1 | TRBJ1-2 | NA | TRBV10-3 | TGTGCCATCACCCCGGACAGGGTAGGAAGCTACACCTTC | CAITPDRVGSYTF
NA | TRBJ1-1 | NA | TRBV20-1 | TGCAGTGGACGCAATTGGGCTGAAGCTTTCTTT | CSGRNWAEAFF
NA | TRBJ2-3 | few | TRBV25-1 | TGTGCCAGCAGGAGGGGCTCTCAAGATACGCAGTATTTT | CASRRGSQDTQYF
NA | TRBJ1-1 | few | TRBV20-1 | TGCAGTGCCAGGACGGGCCGGGGCTCGCCCGAAGCTTTCTTT | CSARTGRGSPEAFF
NA | TRBJ2-4 | few | TRBV5-4 | TGTGCCAGCAGTTCCAGCGGTTCCGGCCTAGCCAAAAACATTCAGTACTTC | CASSSSGSGLAKNIQYF
NA | TRBJ1-4 | NA | TRBV7-8 | TGTGCCAGCAGCTTGAGGACAAGGGCCCAACTAGATGAAAAACTGTTTTTT | CASSLRTRAQLDEKLFF
TRBD1 | TRBJ2-2 | few | TRBV7-2 | TGTGCCAGCAGCTACCCGTTGCGGACAGGACCCACCGGGGAGCTGTTTTTT | CASSYPLRTGPTGELFF
TRBD1 | TRBJ2-1 | NA | TRBV6-1 | TGTGCCAGCGGGAAGGACAGGGCCTTCAATGAGCAGTTCTTC | CASGKDRAFNEQFF
TRBD1 | TRBJ1-1 | NA | TRBV28 | TGTGCCAGCACTCGGGACAGGGACGGAACTGAAGCTTTCTTT | CASTRDRDGTEAFF
NA | TRBJ2-1 | NA | TRBV6-1 | TGTGCCAGCAGATTAGAGTCCTACAATGAGCAGTTCTTC | CASRLESYNEQFF
NA | TRBJ2-4 | NA | TRBV29-1 | TGCAGCGTTGAAGGGGCAACGGCCGACATTCAGTACTTC | CSVEGATADIQYF
NA | TRBJ1-5 | once | TRBV30 | TGTGCCTGGAGCGGGAGGACAGTCGTTGACAATCAGCCCCAGCATTTT | CAWSGRTVVDNQPQHF
NA | TRBJ1-2 | few | TRBV20-1 | TGCAGTGCTAGTCCTACTGGCGGAAATGGCTACACCTTC | CSASPTGGNGYTF
NA | TRBJ1-1 | NA | TRBV6-5 | TGTGCCAGCAGTTACCCCCAAGGTGGGACTGAAGCTTTCTTT | CASSYPQGGTEAFF
TRBD2 | TRBJ2-7 | NA | TRBV7-2 | TGTGCCAGCAGCCATCCTGTGGGGCGGGGGGTCTACGAGCAGTACTTC | CASSHPVGRGVYEQYF
TRBD1 | TRBJ1-2 | NA | TRBV27 | TGTGCCAGCAGTTTAGATTCACAGGACAGGGATAGAAATGGCTACACCTTC | CASSLDSQDRDRNGYTF
NA | TRBJ1-6 | NA | TRBV27 | TGTGCCAGCAGTTTAAATCGAGGGAATTCACCCCTCCACTTT | CASSLNRGNSPLHF
TRBD1 | TRBJ2-7 | NA | TRBV24-1 | TGTGCCACCAGTGACTACTATAGGACAGGGAATAACGAGCAGTACTTC | CATSDYYRTGNNEQYF
TRBD1 | TRBJ2-3 | few | TRBV6-1 | TGTGCCAGCAGAGATCCCGGGACAGGGTTTACAGATACGCAGTATTTT | CASRDPGTGFTDTQYF
TRBD1 | TRBJ2-2 | NA | TRBV20-1 | TGCAGTGCTAGGGGGACAGAGAACACCGGGGAGCTGTTTTTT | CSARGTENTGELFF